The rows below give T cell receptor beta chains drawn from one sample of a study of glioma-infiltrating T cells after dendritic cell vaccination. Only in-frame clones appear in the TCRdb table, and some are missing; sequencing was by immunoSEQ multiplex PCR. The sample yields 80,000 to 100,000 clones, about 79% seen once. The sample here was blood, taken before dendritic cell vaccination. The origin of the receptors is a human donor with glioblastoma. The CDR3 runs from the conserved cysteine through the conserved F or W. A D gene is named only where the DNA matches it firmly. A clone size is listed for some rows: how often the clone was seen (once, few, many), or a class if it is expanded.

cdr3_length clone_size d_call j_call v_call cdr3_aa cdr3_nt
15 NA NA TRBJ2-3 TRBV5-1 CASSLNGPGTDTQYF TGCGCCAGCAGCTTGAATGGCCCAGGCACAGATACGCAGTATTTT
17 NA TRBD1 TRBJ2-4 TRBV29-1 CSVTGTGWGMAKNIQYF TGCAGCGTTACCGGGACAGGGTGGGGTATGGCCAAAAACATTCAGTACTTC
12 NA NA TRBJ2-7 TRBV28 CASSILLYEQYF TGTGCCAGCAGTATCTTACTTTACGAGCAGTACTTC
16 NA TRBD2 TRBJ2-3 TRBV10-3 CAISERSSGYTDTQYF TGTGCCATCAGTGAGAGGTCTAGCGGGTACACAGATACGCAGTATTTT
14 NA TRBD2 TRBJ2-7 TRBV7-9 CASSSQTSSYEQYF TGTGCCAGCAGCTCCCAGACTAGCAGCTACGAGCAGTACTTC
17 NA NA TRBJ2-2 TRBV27 CASSLSSGRQNTGELFF TGTGCCAGCAGTTTATCGAGCGGGCGACAGAACACCGGGGAGCTGTTTTTT
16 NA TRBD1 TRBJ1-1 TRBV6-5 CASSSPGGINNTEAFF TGTGCCAGCAGTTCACCAGGGGGTATTAATAACACTGAAGCTTTCTTT
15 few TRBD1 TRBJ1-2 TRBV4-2 CASSQEDREYYGYTF TGTGCCAGCAGCCAAGAAGACAGGGAATACTATGGCTACACCTTC
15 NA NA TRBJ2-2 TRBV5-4 CASSREGTSTGELFF TGTGCCAGCAGCAGGGAGGGGACATCAACCGGGGAGCTGTTTTTT
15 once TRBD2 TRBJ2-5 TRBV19 CASSSERGAGETQYF TGTGCCAGTAGCTCGGAGCGGGGGGCCGGTGAGACCCAGTACTTC
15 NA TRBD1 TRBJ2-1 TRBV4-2 CASSVRDRGLTEQFF TGTGCCAGCAGCGTCCGGGACAGGGGGCTCACTGAGCAGTTCTTC
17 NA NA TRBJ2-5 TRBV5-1 CASSLASGGVLRETQYF TGCGCCAGCAGCTTGGCCTCTGGCGGTGTCCTTCGAGAGACCCAGTACTTC
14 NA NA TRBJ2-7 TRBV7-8 CASSPESGGVVQYF TGTGCCAGCAGCCCAGAGAGTGGGGGCGTAGTGCAGTACTTC